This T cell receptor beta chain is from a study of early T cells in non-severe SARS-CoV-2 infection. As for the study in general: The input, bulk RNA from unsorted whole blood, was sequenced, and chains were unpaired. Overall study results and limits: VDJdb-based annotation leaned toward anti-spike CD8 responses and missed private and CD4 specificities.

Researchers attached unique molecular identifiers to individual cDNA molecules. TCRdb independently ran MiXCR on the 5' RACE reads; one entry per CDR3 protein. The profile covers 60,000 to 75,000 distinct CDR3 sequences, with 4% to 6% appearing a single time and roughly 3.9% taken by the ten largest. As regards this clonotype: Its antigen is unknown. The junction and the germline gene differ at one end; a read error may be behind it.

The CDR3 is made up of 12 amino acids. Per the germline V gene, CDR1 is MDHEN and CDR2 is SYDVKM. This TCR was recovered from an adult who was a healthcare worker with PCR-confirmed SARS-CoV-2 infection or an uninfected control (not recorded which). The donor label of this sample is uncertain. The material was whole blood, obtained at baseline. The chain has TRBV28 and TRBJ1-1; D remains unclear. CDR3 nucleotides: TGTGCCAACAGTTCACCTAACACTGAAGCTTTCTTT. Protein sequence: CANSSPNTEAFF.